This TCR beta chain is drawn from a study of T cell repertoires in cytomegalovirus infection. V lost 5 bases and J 4 bases, leaving 15 bases between the germline ends. The CDR3 length is 15 residues. TCRdb redid the calling of the reads with MiXCR, one entry per CDR3 protein. The table records fewer than 250,000 distinct CDR3 sequences, roughly 12% of them present only once. This clonotype was recorded many times. This sequence originates from a human donor in good health (CMV status not recorded). Some clones in this sample may be carry-over from other donors' samples. Sequencing input: PBMCs. V is TRBV12-3 or TRBV12-4 and J is TRBJ1-5; D is uncertain. DNA for the CDR3: TGTGCCAGCAGTATAAGTCAGGACCGGAATCAGCCCCAGCATTTT. Amino acid sequence: CASSISQDRNQPQHF.